These 23 T cell receptor beta chains originate from one sample sequenced in a study of T cells in tuberculosis. Time point described: new active TB diagnosis, blood taken before or within 7 days of starting treatment. The table came from immunoSEQ multiplex PCR; TCRdb's copy has only in-frame clones and leaves some out. This table holds around 30,000 clones, approximately 93% found once. The source material was PBMCs, sampled at tuberculosis diagnosis. The receptors derive from an adult with tuberculosis.

V usage is TRBV18 and J usage is TRBJ2-3; 11 bases agree with TRBD1. Germline V gives CDR1 KGHSH, CDR2 LQKENI. The V segment lost 0 bases and the J segment 0 bases; nucleotides outside the gene matches: 14. This CDR3 is 21 amino acids long. The CDR3 DNA reads as TGTGCCAGCTCACCACCGTTTCGGACAGGGGGCCCCCTTTCTAGCACAGATACGCAGTATTTT. Its translation is CASSPPFRTGGPLSSTDTQYF.

This clone appeared a single time. The chain links TRBV4-1 to TRBJ2-1; 8 bases are a match to TRBD2. The J segment lost 1 base and the V segment lost 0 bases, leaving 8 bases of the junction unmatched. The CDR3 sequence is 18 residues long. The germline V gene has CDR1 MGHRA and CDR2 YSYEKL. The CDR3 DNA follows: TGCGCCAGCAGCCAAGATCGGAGCAGCGGGAGTTCCTACAATGAGCAGTTCTTC. It is translated as CASSQDRSSGSSYNEQFF.

V is TRBV5-1 and J is TRBJ2-7, with TRBD1 as a possible D gene (5 bases). Germline values: CDR1 SGHRS, CDR2 YFSETQ. The CDR3 sequence is 17 residues long. V lost 1 base, J lost 0 bases, and 17 bases lay in between. The CDR3 DNA is TGCGCCAGCAGCTTGATCCCCTTACAGGAGAGCTCCTACGAGCAGTACTTC. Protein sequence: CASSLIPLQESSYEQYF. Variable domain in full (rest from reference TRBV5-1 and TRBJ2-7): KAGVTQTPRYLIKTRGQQVTLSCSPISGHRSVSWYQQTPGQGLQFLFEYFSETQRNKGNFPGRFSGRQFSNSRSEMNVSTLELGDSALYLCASSLIPLQESSYEQYFGPGTRLTVT.

This clone has a single count. This chain uses TRBV9 with TRBJ2-7; 10 bases map to TRBD2. V lost 4 bases and J lost 4; bases outside the gene matches: 5. Germline loops: CDR1 SGDLS, CDR2 YYNGEE. The CDR3 runs 14 residues. This chain's CDR3 is CASSTGLAMYEQYF. The CDR3 bases are TGTGCCAGCAGCACGGGACTAGCGATGTACGAGCAGTACTTC.

The chain joins TRBV9 to TRBJ2-7; 7 nucleotides agree with TRBD1. The germline V gene encodes CDR1 SGDLS and CDR2 YYNGEE. The CDR3 length is 13 residues. The V and J ends lost 3 bases and 7 bases, in that order; junction bases with no gene match: 7. The CDR3 DNA sequence: TGTGCCAGCAGCGCTCGACAGGGCGGTGAGCAGTACTTC. Amino acids: CASSARQGGEQYF.

The chain recombines TRBV6-5 with TRBJ1-1; 7 bases are shared with TRBD1. The CDR3 length is 15 residues. Trimming removed 5 bases from V and 7 bases from J; junction bases left unmatched: 13. CDR1 MNHEY and CDR2 SVGAGI come from the germline V gene. The CDR3 DNA is TGTGCCAGCAGTAATCTCCAACAGGGGATCGGTGAAGCTTTCTTT. Encoded protein: CASSNLQQGIGEAFF.

The J gene is TRBJ1-1, the V gene TRBV18; 10 bases are shared with TRBD1. The CDR3 consists of 16 residues. Germline CDR1 reads KGHSH; CDR2 reads LQKENI. With 4 bases clipped from V and 10 bases from J, the junction kept 15 bases outside the gene matches. As DNA, the CDR3 is TGTGCCAGCTCACAACTGCCCCCGGGACAGGGGCGGGTAGCTTTCTTT. It codes for CASSQLPPGQGRVAFF.

V usage is TRBV18 and J usage is TRBJ1-1; D remains ambiguous. CDR1 KGHSH and CDR2 LQKENI come from the germline V gene. CDR3 length equals 15 residues. V was clipped by 1 base and J by 3 bases, with 12 bases between them. CDR3 sequence: CASSPQPGMDTEAFF. CDR3 in DNA: TGTGCCAGCTCACCACAGCCGGGGATGGACACTGAAGCTTTCTTT.

The chain is built from TRBV9 and TRBJ2-7; D is undetermined. CDR1 and CDR2 from the germline V gene are SGDLS and YYNGEE. Deletions cut 4 bases from V and 6 bases from J, with 8 bases between. The CDR3 is made up of 11 amino acids. The DNA for the CDR3 is TGTGCCAGCAGCCCGAGTCGCGAGCAGTACTTC. Translation: CASSPSREQYF.

The J gene is TRBJ2-7, the V gene TRBV21-1; the table's D call TRBD2 went unverified against the DNA. TRBV21-1 is a recognized pseudogene. This CDR3 is 11 amino acids long. The CDR3 is CASSLSYEQYF. CDR3 nucleotide sequence: TGTGCCAGCAGCCTTTCCTACGAGCAGTACTTC.

The chain has TRBV9 and TRBJ2-7; possibly TRBD2 for D (5 bases). The V and J ends lost 8 bases and 6 bases respectively, with 15 bases between them. CDR1 and CDR2 from the germline V gene are SGDLS and YYNGEE. CDR3 length equals 12 residues. This CDR3 is CARSPLGGEQYF. CDR3 coding DNA: TGTGCCAGGAGCCCCCTCGGAGGCGAGCAGTACTTC.

The gene calls are TRBV27 and TRBJ2-3, with 9 nucleotides matching TRBD2. Germline loops: CDR1 MNHEY, CDR2 SMNVEV (reference sequence). With 5 bases clipped from V and 0 bases from J, the junction kept 6 bases outside the gene matches. The CDR3 has 16 amino acids. DNA of the CDR3: TGTGCCAGCAGTACCGAACTAGCGGGTAGCACAGATACGCAGTATTTT. As protein: CASSTELAGSTDTQYF.

The chain links TRBV5-1 to TRBJ2-7; D might be TRBD1 (6 bases). In germline, CDR1 is SGHRS, CDR2 YFSETQ. V lost 2 bases and J lost 7, with 16 bases in between. This CDR3 is 14 amino acids long. The CDR3 reads CASSFYGGPGEQYF. The CDR3 nucleotides are TGCGCCAGCAGCTTTTATGGGGGCCCTGGAGAGCAGTACTTC.

In this sample, this clone turned up once. The V and J genes are TRBV6-5 and TRBJ2-4; weak D call: TRBD2 (5 bases). V was cut by 5 bases and J by 8 bases, with 10 bases left in between. The length of the CDR3 is 12 residues. Germline-derived CDR1 and CDR2 are MNHEY and SVGAGI. The CDR3 loop reads CASSRAGDIQYF. The CDR3 coding sequence is TGTGCCAGCAGTAGGGCCGGGGACATTCAGTACTTC.

V usage is TRBV5-1 and J usage is TRBJ2-5; no clear D gene. Germline V gene lookup returns CDR1 SGHRS and CDR2 YFSETQ. The CDR3 has 14 amino acids. V was pared by 1 base and J by 1 base, with 8 bases between. DNA of the CDR3: TGCGCCAGCAGCTTGTTTGGGCCCCAAGAGACCCAGTACTTC. Translating gives CASSLFGPQETQYF.

The V gene is TRBV9, the J gene TRBJ2-5; D is unclear. The germline V and J ends were trimmed by 2 bases and 2 bases, with 10 bases remaining between them. The CDR3 covers 14 residues. Per germline, CDR1 SGDLS and CDR2 YYNGEE. The CDR3 region is CASSVPDMQETQYF. The CDR3 DNA reads as TGTGCCAGCAGCGTCCCCGACATGCAAGAGACCCAGTACTTC.

The J gene is TRBJ2-7, the V gene TRBV15; the D gene is possibly TRBD1 (5 bases). CDR1 is LNHNV, CDR2 YYDKDF, per germline (reference sequence). V was cut by 0 bases and J by 2 bases, with 11 bases left in between. The CDR3 spans 15 residues. As DNA, the CDR3 is TGTGCCACCAGCAGAGACAGGGATCGGGCCTACGAGCAGTACTTC. Its protein product is CATSRDRDRAYEQYF.

This clone has only one observation. The V and J genes are TRBV25-1 and TRBJ1-5; no firm D call. In germline, CDR1 is MGHDK, CDR2 SYGVNS. V was shortened by 3 bases and J by 1 base, with 7 bases between the two germline ends. This CDR3 comprises 14 residues. The CDR3 coding sequence is TGTGCCAGCAGTGAGGGAGGAAGCAATCAGCCCCAGCATTTT. As protein: CASSEGGSNQPQHF.

The table lists this clone with a count of one. The genes are TRBV6-5 and TRBJ2-5; no reliable D call. The CDR3 loop spans 11 amino acids. In germline, CDR1 is MNHEY, CDR2 SVGAGI. V was clipped by 10 bases and J by 7 bases, with 13 bases between them. Here the CDR3 reads CATEERATQYF. CDR3 bases: TGTGCCACCGAGGAGCGCGCGACCCAGTACTTC.

J is TRBJ2-5 and V is TRBV4-1; 9 bases agree with TRBD2. J was trimmed by 4 bases and V by 1 base; bases with no gene match: 13. Germline V gene data show CDR1 as MGHRA and CDR2 as YSYEKL. The CDR3 covers 18 residues. The CDR3 DNA sequence: TGCGCCAGCAGCCAAGGTGGTAGCGGGGGCCTAGTAGGAGAGACCCAGTACTTC. This gives the protein CASSQGGSGGLVGETQYF.

V is TRBV12-5 and J is TRBJ2-7; a possible D gene is TRBD2 (7 bases). With 3 bases removed from V and 4 bases from J, the gap between germline ends came to 13 bases. The CDR3 totals 14 residues. The germline V gene encodes CDR1 LGHNT and CDR2 FRNRAP. CDR3 loop: CASGFGTTGYEQYF. CDR3 in DNA: TGTGCTAGTGGTTTTGGGACTACAGGGTACGAGCAGTACTTC.

V is TRBV4-1 and J is TRBJ1-1, with a tentative D call TRBD1 (6 bases). Germline CDR1 MGHRA, CDR2 YSYEKL. The CDR3 runs to 13 residues. Trimming took 9 bases from V and 1 from J, leaving 12 bases between them. The CDR3 loop reads CASKGQQNTEAFF. The CDR3 DNA sequence: TGCGCCAGTAAAGGACAGCAGAACACTGAAGCTTTCTTT.

This chain connects TRBV30 to TRBJ1-1; 8 bases fit TRBD1. J was trimmed by 5 bases and V by 3 bases; bases with no gene match: 8. The CDR3 is 14 amino acids. Germline CDR1 is GTSNPN and CDR2 is SVGIG (reference sequence). The CDR3 DNA reads TGTGCCTGGAGCGCCGGACAGGGAGGAACTGAAGCTTTCTTT. This codes for CAWSAGQGGTEAFF. The whole variable domain, remainder taken from reference TRBV30 and TRBJ1-1, is SQTIHQWPATLVQPVGSPLSLECTVEGTSNPNLYWYRQAAGRGLQLLFYSVGIGQISSEVPQNLSASRPQDRQFILSSKKLLLSDSGFYLCAWSAGQGGTEAFFGQGTRLTVV.